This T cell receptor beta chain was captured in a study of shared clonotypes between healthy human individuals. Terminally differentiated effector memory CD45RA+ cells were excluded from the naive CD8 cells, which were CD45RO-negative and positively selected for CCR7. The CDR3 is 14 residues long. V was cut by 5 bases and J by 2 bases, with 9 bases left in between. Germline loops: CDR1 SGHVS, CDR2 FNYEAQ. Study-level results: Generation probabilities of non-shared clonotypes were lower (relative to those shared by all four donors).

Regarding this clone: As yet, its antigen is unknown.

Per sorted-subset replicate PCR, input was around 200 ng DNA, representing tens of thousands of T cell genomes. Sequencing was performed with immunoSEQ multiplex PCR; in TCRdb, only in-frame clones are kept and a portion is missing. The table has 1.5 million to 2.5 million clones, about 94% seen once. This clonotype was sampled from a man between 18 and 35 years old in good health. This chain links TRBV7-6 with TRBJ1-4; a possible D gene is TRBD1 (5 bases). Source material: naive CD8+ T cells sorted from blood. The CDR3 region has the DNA TGTGCCAGCAGCCGGGGGTTGACTAATGAAAAACTGTTTTTT. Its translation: CASSRGLTNEKLFF.